This T cell receptor (beta chain) was retrieved from a study of beta chain features in type 1 diabetes. Study observations and caveats: Naive, central memory and Treg TCRB repertoires seemed to resemble each other more closely in patients than they did in healthy donors. Type 1 diabetes patients had fewer VDJ junction insertions and more deletions.

Expressed TCRB transcripts were sequenced, since all the RNA that had been isolated was reverse transcribed. Sequencing was performed with immunoSEQ multiplex PCR; in TCRdb, only in-frame clones are kept and a portion is missing. The sample lists about 250,000 clones, roughly 15% occurring once. About this clone itself: The antigen is unknown.

Purity exceeded 98% in all sorted populations. With 6 bases clipped from V and 0 bases from J, the junction kept 5 bases outside the gene matches. The CDR3 spans 15 residues. Germline V CDR1 and CDR2: SNHLY, FYNNEI. The sample comprised naive CD4+ T cells from blood. The chain links TRBV2 to TRBJ2-5; TRBD2 agrees at 9 bases. This TCR derives from a woman in her forties in good health. CDR3 region: CASSPKRGDQETQYF. The CDR3 DNA reads as TGTGCCAGCAGCCCAAAGCGGGGGGACCAAGAGACCCAGTACTTC.